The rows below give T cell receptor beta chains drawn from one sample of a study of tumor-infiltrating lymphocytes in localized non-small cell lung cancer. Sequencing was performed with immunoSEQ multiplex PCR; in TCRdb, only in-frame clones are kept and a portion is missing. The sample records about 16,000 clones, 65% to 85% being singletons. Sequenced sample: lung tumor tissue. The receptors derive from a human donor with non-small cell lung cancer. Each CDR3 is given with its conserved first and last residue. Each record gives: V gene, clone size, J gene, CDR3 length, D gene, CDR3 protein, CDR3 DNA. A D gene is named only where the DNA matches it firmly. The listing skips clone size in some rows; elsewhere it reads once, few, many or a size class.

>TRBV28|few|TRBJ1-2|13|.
CASRTGGHHGYTF
TGTGCCAGCAGGACCGGGGGACACCATGGCTACACCTTC
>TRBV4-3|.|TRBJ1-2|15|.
CASSQDMGGSYGYTF
TGCGCCAGCAGCCAAGATATGGGGGGCAGCTATGGCTACACCTTC
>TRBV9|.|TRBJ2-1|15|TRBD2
CASSVRLAGGNEQFF
TGTGCCAGCAGCGTTAGACTAGCGGGAGGGAATGAGCAGTTCTTC
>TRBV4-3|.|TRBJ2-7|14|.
CASSQEAGTYEQYF
TGCGCCAGCAGCCAAGAAGCCGGTACCTACGAGCAGTACTTC
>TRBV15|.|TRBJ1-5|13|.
CATSREMGQPQHF
TGTGCCACCAGCAGAGAGATGGGACAGCCCCAGCATTTT
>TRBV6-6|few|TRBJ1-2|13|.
CASSYQGWDGYTF
TGTGCCAGCAGTTACCAGGGTTGGGATGGCTACACCTTC
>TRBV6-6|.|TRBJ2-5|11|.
CASFSGETQYF
TGTGCCAGCTTTTCGGGCGAGACCCAGTACTTC
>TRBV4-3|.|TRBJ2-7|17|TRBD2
CASSQDAAGSTSYEQYF
TGCGCCAGCAGCCAAGATGCAGCGGGGAGTACCTCCTACGAGCAGTACTTC
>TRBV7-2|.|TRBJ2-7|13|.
CASSSLDGYEQYF
TGTGCCAGCAGCTCCCTCGACGGCTACGAGCAGTACTTC
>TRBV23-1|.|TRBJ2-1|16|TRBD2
CASSQSRSRGDNEQFF
TGCGCCAGCAGTCAATCGAGGTCTCGGGGGGACAATGAGCAGTTCTTC
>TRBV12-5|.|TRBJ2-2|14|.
CASGLEGSTGELFF
TGTGCTAGTGGTTTGGAGGGTTCCACCGGGGAGCTGTTTTTT
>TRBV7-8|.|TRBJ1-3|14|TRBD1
CASSLTGSGNTIYF
TGTGCCAGCAGCTTGACAGGGAGTGGAAACACCATATATTTT
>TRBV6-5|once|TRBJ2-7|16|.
CASSYSSNSLSYEQYF
TGTGCCAGCAGTTACTCGAGCAATAGTCTCTCCTACGAGCAGTACTTC
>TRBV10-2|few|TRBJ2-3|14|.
CASKVGTNTDTQYF
TGCGCCAGCAAGGTCGGGACGAACACAGATACGCAGTATTTT
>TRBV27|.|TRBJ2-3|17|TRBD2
CASSLRLAGVRSDTQYF
TGTGCCAGCAGCCTGCGACTAGCGGGAGTTCGGTCAGATACGCAGTATTTT
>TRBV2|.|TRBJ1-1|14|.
CASRYAGQNTEAFF
TGTGCCAGCAGGTACGCAGGGCAAAACACTGAAGCTTTCTTT
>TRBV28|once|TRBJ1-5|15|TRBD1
CASSPSGGTNQPQHF
TGTGCCAGCAGTCCGTCAGGGGGAACGAATCAGCCCCAGCATTTT
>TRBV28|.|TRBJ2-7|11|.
CASRGFYEQYF
TGTGCCAGCAGAGGGTTCTACGAGCAGTACTTC
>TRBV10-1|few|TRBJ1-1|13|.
CASKLSDNSEAFF
TGCGCCAGCAAGCTGTCGGACAACAGTGAAGCTTTCTTT
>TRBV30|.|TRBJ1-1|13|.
CALSTVLNTEAFF
TGTGCTCTATCGACAGTTCTGAACACTGAAGCTTTCTTT
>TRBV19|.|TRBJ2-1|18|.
CASSIAKGVASSYNEQFF
TGTGCCAGTAGTATCGCGAAGGGGGTTGCGAGCTCCTACAATGAGCAGTTCTTC
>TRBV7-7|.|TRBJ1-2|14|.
CASSFNKSNYGYTF
TGTGCTAGCAGCTTTAATAAGTCTAACTATGGCTACACCTTC
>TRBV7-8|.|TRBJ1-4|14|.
CASSLGTVSTKLFF
TGTGCCAGCAGCTTAGGGACAGTTTCCACAAAACTGTTTTTT
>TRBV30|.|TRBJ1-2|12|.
CASTGGNYGYTF
TGTGCCAGCACGGGGGGTAACTATGGCTACACCTTC
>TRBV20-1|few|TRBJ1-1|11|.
CSAKKSFEAFF
TGCAGTGCTAAGAAGTCCTTTGAAGCTTTCTTT
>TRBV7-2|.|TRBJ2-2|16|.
CASSYLSGRTNGELFF
TGTGCCAGCAGCTACCTTAGCGGCAGAACAAACGGGGAGCTGTTTTTT
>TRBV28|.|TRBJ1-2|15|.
CASSPRGEPPYGYTF
TGTGCCAGCAGTCCTCGGGGGGAACCACCGTATGGCTACACCTTC
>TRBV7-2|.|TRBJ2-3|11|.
CASSLRFTQYF
TGTGCCAGCAGCTTAAGGTTTACGCAGTATTTT
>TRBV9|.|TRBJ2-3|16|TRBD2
CASSALAGSFTDTQYF
TGTGCCAGCAGCGCTCTAGCGGGTTCGTTCACAGATACGCAGTATTTT
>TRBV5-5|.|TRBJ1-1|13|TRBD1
CASSRTGGGITFF
TGTGCCAGCAGCCGCACAGGGGGCGGGATAACTTTCTTT
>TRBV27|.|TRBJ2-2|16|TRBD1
CASSLRGQLVGGELFF
TGTGCCAGCAGTTTAAGGGGACAGTTAGTAGGCGGGGAGCTGTTTTTT
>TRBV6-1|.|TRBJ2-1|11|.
CASSEALWQFF
TGTGCCAGCAGTGAAGCCTTGTGGCAGTTCTTC
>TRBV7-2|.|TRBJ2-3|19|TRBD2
CASSSAYRSGAISTDTQYF
TGTGCCAGCAGCTCCGCGTACCGGAGCGGGGCGATAAGCACAGATACGCAGTATTTT
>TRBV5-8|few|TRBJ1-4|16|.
CASSLGRLATNEKLFF
TGTGCCAGCAGCTTGGGACGACTTGCAACTAATGAAAAACTGTTTTTT
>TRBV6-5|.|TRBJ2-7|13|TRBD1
CASRSQGGGEQYF
TGTGCCAGCAGATCACAGGGGGGAGGCGAGCAGTACTTC
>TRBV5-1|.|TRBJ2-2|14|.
CASSLVAGTGELFF
TGCGCCAGCAGCTTGGTGGCGGGTACCGGGGAGCTGTTTTTT
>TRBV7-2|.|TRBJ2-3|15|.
CASSLAVRGIDTQYF
TGTGCCAGCAGCTTAGCCGTGAGGGGAATAGATACGCAGTATTTT
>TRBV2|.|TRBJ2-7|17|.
CASSERKRGRGADEQYF
TGTGCCAGCAGTGAACGGAAGAGGGGGCGGGGGGCGGACGAGCAGTACTTC
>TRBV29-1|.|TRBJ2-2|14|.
CSVSDGVATGELFF
TGCAGCGTTAGCGACGGGGTAGCGACCGGGGAGCTGTTTTTT
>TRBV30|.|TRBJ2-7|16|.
CAWSYRGTVLSYEQYF
TGTGCCTGGAGTTACCGGGGGACGGTCCTTTCCTACGAGCAGTACTTC
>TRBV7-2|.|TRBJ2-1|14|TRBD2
CASSVGGSWNEQFF
TGTGCCAGCAGCGTCGGGGGGAGTTGGAATGAGCAGTTCTTC
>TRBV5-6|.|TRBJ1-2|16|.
CASSSTGTAAIYGYTF
TGTGCCAGCAGCTCAACTGGGACCGCCGCTATCTATGGCTACACCTTC
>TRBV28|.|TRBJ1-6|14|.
CASSLQGGYSPLHF
TGTGCCAGCAGTTTACAGGGAGGCTATTCACCCCTCCACTTT
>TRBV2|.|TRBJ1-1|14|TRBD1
CASSLDRGNTEAFF
TGTGCCAGCAGCCTGGACAGGGGGAACACTGAAGCTTTCTTT
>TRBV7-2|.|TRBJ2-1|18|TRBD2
CASSLPGLAGASRNEQFF
TGTGCCAGCAGCTTACCGGGACTAGCGGGAGCATCCCGCAATGAGCAGTTCTTC
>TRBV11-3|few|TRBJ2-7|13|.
CASSFGANYEQYF
TGTGCCAGCAGCTTCGGAGCGAACTACGAGCAGTACTTC
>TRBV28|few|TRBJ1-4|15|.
CASSFSGPKKEKLFF
TGTGCCAGCAGTTTTTCAGGGCCGAAAAAGGAAAAACTGTTTTTT
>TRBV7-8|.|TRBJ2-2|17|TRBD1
CASSLLAGQANTGELFF
TGTGCCAGCAGCTTATTAGCAGGACAGGCGAACACCGGGGAGCTGTTTTTT
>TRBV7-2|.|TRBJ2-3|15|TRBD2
CASSSLTSGGKLEYF
TGTGCCAGCAGCTCACTAACTAGCGGGGGGAAATTGGAGTATTTT
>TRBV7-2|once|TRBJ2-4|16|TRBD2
CASSLSEAGGQNIQYF
TGTGCCAGCAGCTTATCAGAAGCGGGGGGGCAGAACATTCAGTACTTC
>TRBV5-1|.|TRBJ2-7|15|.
CASSSIQGMNYEQYF
TGCGCCAGCAGCTCTATCCAGGGTATGAACTACGAGCAGTACTTC
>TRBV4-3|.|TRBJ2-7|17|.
CASSQGARKGSSYEQYF
TGCGCCAGCAGCCAGGGGGCTAGGAAGGGCTCCTCCTACGAGCAGTACTTC
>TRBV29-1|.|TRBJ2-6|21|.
CSVEDRKTRDGSLSGANVLTF
TGCAGCGTTGAAGATAGGAAAACCCGGGACGGGTCGTTATCTGGGGCCAACGTCCTGACTTTC
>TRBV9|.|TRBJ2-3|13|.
CASGATSTDTQYF
TGTGCCAGCGGAGCGACTAGCACAGATACGCAGTATTTT
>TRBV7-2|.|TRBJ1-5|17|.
CASSLTARSGAHQPQHF
TGTGCCAGCAGCTTAACCGCCCGGTCGGGGGCGCATCAGCCCCAGCATTTT
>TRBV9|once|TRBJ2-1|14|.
CASSPPRVVGEQFF
TGTGCCAGCAGCCCCCCGAGGGTCGTCGGTGAGCAGTTCTTC
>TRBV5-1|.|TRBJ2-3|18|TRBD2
CASSPGLAGPWGTDTQYF
TGCGCCAGCAGCCCGGGACTAGCGGGACCATGGGGCACAGATACGCAGTATTTT
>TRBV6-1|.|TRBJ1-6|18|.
CASSAQGSAGSYNSPLHF
TGTGCCAGCAGTGCACAGGGTAGCGCAGGCTCCTATAATTCACCCCTCCACTTT
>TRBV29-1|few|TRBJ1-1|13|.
CSVINSGNTEAFF
TGCAGCGTTATCAACAGTGGGAACACTGAAGCTTTCTTT
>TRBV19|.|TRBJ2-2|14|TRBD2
CASTSGEGTGELFF
TGTGCCAGTACGTCCGGGGAGGGGACCGGGGAGCTGTTTTTT